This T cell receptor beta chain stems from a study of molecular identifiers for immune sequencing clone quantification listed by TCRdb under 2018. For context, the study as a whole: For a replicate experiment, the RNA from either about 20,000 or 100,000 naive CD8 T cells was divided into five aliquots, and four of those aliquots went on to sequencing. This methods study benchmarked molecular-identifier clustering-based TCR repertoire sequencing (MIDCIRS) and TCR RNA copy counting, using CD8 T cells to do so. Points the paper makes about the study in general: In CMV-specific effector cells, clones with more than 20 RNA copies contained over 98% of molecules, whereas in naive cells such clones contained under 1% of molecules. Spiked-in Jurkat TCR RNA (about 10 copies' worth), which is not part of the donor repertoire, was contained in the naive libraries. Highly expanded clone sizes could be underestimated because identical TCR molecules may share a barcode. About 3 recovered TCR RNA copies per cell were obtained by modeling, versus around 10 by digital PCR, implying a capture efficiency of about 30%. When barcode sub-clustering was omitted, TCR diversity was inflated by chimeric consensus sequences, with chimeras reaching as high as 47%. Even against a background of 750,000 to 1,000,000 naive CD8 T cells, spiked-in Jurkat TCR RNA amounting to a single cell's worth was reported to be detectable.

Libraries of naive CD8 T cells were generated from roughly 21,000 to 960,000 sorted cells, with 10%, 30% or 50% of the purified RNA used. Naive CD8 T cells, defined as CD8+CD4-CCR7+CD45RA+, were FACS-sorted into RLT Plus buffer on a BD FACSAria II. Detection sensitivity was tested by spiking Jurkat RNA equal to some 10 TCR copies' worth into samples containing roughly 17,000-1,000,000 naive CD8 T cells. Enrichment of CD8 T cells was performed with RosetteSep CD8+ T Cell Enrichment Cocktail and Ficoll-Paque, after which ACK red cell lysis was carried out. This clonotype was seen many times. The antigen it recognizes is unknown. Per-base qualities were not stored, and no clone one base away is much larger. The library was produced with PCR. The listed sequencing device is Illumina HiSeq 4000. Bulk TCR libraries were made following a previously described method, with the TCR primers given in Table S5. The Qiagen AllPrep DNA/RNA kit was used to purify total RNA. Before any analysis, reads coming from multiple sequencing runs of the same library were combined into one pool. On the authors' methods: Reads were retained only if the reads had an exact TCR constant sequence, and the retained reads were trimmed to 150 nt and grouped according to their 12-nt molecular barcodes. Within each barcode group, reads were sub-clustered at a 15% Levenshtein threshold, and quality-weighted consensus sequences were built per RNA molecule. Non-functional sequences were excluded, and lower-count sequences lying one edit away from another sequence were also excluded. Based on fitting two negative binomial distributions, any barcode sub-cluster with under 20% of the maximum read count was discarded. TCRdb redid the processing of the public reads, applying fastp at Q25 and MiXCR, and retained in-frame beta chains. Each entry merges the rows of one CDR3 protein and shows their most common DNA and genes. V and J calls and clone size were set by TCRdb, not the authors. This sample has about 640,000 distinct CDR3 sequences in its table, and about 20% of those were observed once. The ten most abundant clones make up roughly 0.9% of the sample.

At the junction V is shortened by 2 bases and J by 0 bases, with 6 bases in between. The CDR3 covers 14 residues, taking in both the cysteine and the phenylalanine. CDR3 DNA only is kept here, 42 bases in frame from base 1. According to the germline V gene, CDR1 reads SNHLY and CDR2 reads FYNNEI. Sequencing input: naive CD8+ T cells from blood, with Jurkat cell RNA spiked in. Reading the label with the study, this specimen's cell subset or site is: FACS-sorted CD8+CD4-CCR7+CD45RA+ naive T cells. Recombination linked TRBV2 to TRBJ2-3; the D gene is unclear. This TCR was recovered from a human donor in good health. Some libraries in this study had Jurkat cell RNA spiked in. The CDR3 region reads CASSEQASTDTQYF. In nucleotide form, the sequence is TGTGCCAGCAGTGAACAGGCTAGCACAGATACGCAGTATTTT.